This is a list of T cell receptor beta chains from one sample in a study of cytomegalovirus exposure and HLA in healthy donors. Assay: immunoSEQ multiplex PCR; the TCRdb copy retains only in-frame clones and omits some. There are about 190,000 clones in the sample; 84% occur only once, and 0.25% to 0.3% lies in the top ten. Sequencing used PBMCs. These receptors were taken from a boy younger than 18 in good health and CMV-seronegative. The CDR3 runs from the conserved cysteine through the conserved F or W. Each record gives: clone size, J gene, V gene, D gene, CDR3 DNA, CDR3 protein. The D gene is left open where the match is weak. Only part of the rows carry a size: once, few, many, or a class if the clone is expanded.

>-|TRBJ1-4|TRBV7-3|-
TGTGCCAGCAGCTTACAGGGTAATGAAAAACTGTTTTTT
CASSLQGNEKLFF
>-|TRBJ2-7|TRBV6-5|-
TGTGCCAGCAGTTACTCGAACAGGGACTACGAGCAGTACTTC
CASSYSNRDYEQYF
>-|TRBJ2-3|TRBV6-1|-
TGTGCCAGCAGGGAGGGCACAGATACGCAGTATTTT
CASREGTDTQYF
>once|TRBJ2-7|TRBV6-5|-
TGTGCCAGCAGTTATGATCAGGGTTCTACCTACGAGCAGTACTTC
CASSYDQGSTYEQYF
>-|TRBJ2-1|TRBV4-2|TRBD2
TGTGCCAGCAGTGGACTAGCGGGAGTCAATGAGCAGTTCTTC
CASSGLAGVNEQFF
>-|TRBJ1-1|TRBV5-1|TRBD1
TGCGCCAGCAGCTTGCAGTTGCCGGGACAGGGGGCCGGGAACACTGAAGCTTTCTTT
CASSLQLPGQGAGNTEAFF
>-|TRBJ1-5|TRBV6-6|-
TGTGCCAGCAGACAAAAACAGGGCAATCAGCCCCAGCATTTT
CASRQKQGNQPQHF
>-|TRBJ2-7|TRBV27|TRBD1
TGTGCCAGCAGACCTGCAGGGGGCTTCTACGAGCAGTACTTC
CASRPAGGFYEQYF
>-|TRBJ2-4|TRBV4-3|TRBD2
TGCGCCAGCAGCCAAGATATGGGGACTAGCGGGTTCCGGGAGGGCATTCAGTACTTC
CASSQDMGTSGFREGIQYF
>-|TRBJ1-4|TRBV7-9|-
TGTGCCAGCAGCCAGGGCCGATTCGCCACTCTAAATGAAAAACTGTTTTTT
CASSQGRFATLNEKLFF
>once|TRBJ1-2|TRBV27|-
TGTGCCAGCCCCTTAAGGACACTAAACTATGGCTACACCTTC
CASPLRTLNYGYTF
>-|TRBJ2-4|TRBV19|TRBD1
TGTGCCAGTAGTATCGGGACAGGGGGCAGCGACATTCAGTACTTC
CASSIGTGGSDIQYF
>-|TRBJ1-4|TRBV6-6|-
TGTGCCAGCAGTTACCCAAATGAAAAACTGTTTTTT
CASSYPNEKLFF
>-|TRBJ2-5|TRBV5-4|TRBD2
TGTGCCAGCAGCTTGGGTAGCGGGGGCCCCCAAGAGACCCAGTACTTC
CASSLGSGGPQETQYF
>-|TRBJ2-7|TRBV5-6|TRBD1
TGTGCCAGCAGCTGGAGGACAGGGGGCGGCGAGCAGTACTTC
CASSWRTGGGEQYF
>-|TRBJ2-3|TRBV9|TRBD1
TGTGCCAGCAGCGTTGGGGGGAGGCGGGACAGGTTCACAGATACGCAGTATTTT
CASSVGGRRDRFTDTQYF
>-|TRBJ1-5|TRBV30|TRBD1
TGTGCCTGGAGTGTCCGGGACAGGGTCTTTGGGCAGCCCCAGCATTTT
CAWSVRDRVFGQPQHF
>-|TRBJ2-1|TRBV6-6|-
TGTGCCAGCAATCTAGACTCTAGCTCCTACAATGAGCAGTTCTTC
CASNLDSSSYNEQFF
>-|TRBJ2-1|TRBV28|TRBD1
TGTGCCAGCAGTCCGAGTCCCGGGACAGGATGGAGCTCCTACAATGAGCAGTTCTTC
CASSPSPGTGWSSYNEQFF
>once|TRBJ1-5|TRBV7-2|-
TGTGCCAGCAGCTTAGGGACAGCCCATGGATGGCCCCAGCATTTT
CASSLGTAHGWPQHF
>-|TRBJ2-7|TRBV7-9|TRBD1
TGTGCCAGCAGCTTAGGACTACAGGGGATCCACGAGCAGTACTTC
CASSLGLQGIHEQYF
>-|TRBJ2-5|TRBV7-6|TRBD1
TGTGCCAGCAGCCCAACAGGGGGAAGGGAGACCCAGTACTTC
CASSPTGGRETQYF
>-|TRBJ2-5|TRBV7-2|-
TGTGCCAGCAGCTTAGTAAGCGCCTCGGAGACCCAGTACTTC
CASSLVSASETQYF
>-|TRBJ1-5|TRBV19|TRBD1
TGTGCCAGTAGTACCCCCCGGACAGGGTATAGCAATCAGCCCCAGCATTTT
CASSTPRTGYSNQPQHF
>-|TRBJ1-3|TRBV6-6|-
TGTGCCAGCACCCTAAAGGGGGGGTCTACTGGAAACACCATATATTTT
CASTLKGGSTGNTIYF
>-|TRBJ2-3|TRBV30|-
TGTGCCTGGAGTGTACTGGATACGCAGTATTTT
CAWSVLDTQYF
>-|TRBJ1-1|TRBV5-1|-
TGCGCCAGCAGGGGGGGACGATCGGACACTGAAGCCTTCTTT
CASRGGRSDTEAFF
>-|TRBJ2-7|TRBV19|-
TGTGCCAGTAGTATAACGTCGGGGGGCCTTTACGAGCAGTACTTC
CASSITSGGLYEQYF
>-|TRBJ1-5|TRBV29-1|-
TGCAGCGTTGCCAAGGGGGTCAGCAATCAGCCCCAGCATTTT
CSVAKGVSNQPQHF